Below, 31 T cell receptor beta chains from the same sample are listed, as sequenced in a study of OX40 agonist ivuxolimab in advanced cancers. The table came from immunoSEQ multiplex PCR; TCRdb's copy has only in-frame clones and leaves some out. The table shows tens of thousands of clones, with about nine tenths occurring only once. Specimen: CD4+ or CD8+ T cells sorted from blood, collected in a trial of the OX40 agonist ivuxolimab. The source of these receptors is an adult with an advanced solid tumor such as melanoma, head and neck, liver or kidney cancer.

The chain recombines TRBV7-9 with TRBJ2-7; D not resolved. The length of the CDR3 is 12 residues. Germline CDR1 and CDR2: SEHNR and FQNEAQ (reference sequence). The ends were cut back, 4 bases at V and 0 bases at J, with 4 bases in the middle. DNA of the CDR3: TGTGCCAGCAGCTCTAGCTCCTACGAGCAGTACTTC. It translates to CASSSSSYEQYF.

CDR3 region: CASSLGRAYTDGYTF. CDR3 DNA: TGCGCCAGCAGCCTAGGTCGGGCCTACACGGATGGCTACACCTTC. The V gene is TRBV4-1, the J gene TRBJ1-2; no clear D gene. Trimming left V 4 bases short and J 6 bases short, with 18 bases between. Germline-derived CDR1 and CDR2 are MGHRA and YSYEKL. The CDR3 has 15 residues.

The chain joins TRBV7-9 to TRBJ2-3, with 7 bases lining up with TRBD2. The length of the CDR3 is 14 residues. Germline V gene lookup returns CDR1 SEHNR and CDR2 FQNEAQ (reference sequence). V dropped 2 bases and J dropped 5; count of bases not matched to a gene: 4. In nucleotides, the CDR3 is TGTGCCAGCAGCTTAACGGGAGGAAGAGATACGCAGTATTTT. The encoded protein is CASSLTGGRDTQYF. The variable domain in full, completed from reference TRBV7-9 and TRBJ2-3, reads DTGVSQNPRHKITKRGQNVTFRCDPISEHNRLYWYRQTLGQGPEFLTYFQNEAQLEKSRLLSDRFSAERPKGSFSTLEIQRTEQGDSAMYLCASSLTGGRDTQYFGPGTRLTVL.

V is TRBV5-1 and J is TRBJ1-2; 7 bases are a match to TRBD1. The CDR3 spans 13 residues. Losses at the gene ends were 1 base for V and 6 bases for J; bases not matched to a gene: 3. The germline V gene has CDR1 SGHRS and CDR2 YFSETQ. CDR3 loop: CASSLTGADGYTF. The DNA of the CDR3 is TGCGCCAGCAGCTTGACAGGGGCGGATGGCTACACCTTC. Full variable domain (outside the CDR3, taken from reference TRBV5-1 and TRBJ1-2): KAGVTQTPRYLIKTRGQQVTLSCSPISGHRSVSWYQQTPGQGLQFLFEYFSETQRNKGNFPGRFSGRQFSNSRSEMNVSTLELGDSALYLCASSLTGADGYTFGSGTRLTVV.

The J gene is TRBJ1-1, the V gene TRBV29-1; 8 bases fit TRBD1. The CDR3 runs 13 residues. Germline values: CDR1 SQVTM, CDR2 ANQGSEA. The junction had 6 bases not matched to a gene; V was cut back by 4 bases and J by 5 bases. The CDR3 region is CSVAGRGLTEAFF. The CDR3, as DNA: TGCAGCGTTGCGGGCAGGGGGCTTACTGAAGCTTTCTTT.

This clone has only one observation. The chain joins TRBV4-1 to TRBJ2-2; D is undetermined. The germline V gene encodes CDR1 MGHRA and CDR2 YSYEKL. The CDR3 is 15 residues long. Between the trimmed V and J ends, which lost 1 base and 1 base, there was a span of 7 bases. Here the CDR3 reads CASSQVDQNTGELFF. The DNA for the CDR3 is TGCGCCAGCAGCCAAGTAGATCAGAACACCGGGGAGCTGTTTTTT.

The V and J genes are TRBV4-1 and TRBJ2-5; 8 bases agree with TRBD1. The CDR3 totals 15 residues. The V gene end was trimmed by 2 bases and the J gene end by 5 bases; junction bases not matched to a gene: 7. Germline loops: CDR1 MGHRA, CDR2 YSYEKL. The CDR3 nucleotides read TGCGCCAGCAGCCAACCAGGGGGCTTCGGGGAGACCCAGTACTTC. Protein product: CASSQPGGFGETQYF.

The chain couples TRBV9 to TRBJ1-2, with TRBD1 matching over 11 bases. The CDR3 loop spans 15 amino acids. Germline CDR1 and CDR2: SGDLS and YYNGEE. J was trimmed by 6 bases and V by 4 bases; bases with no gene match: 8. This CDR3 reads CASSTGQGAFDGYTF. The CDR3 DNA reads as TGTGCCAGCAGCACAGGACAGGGGGCGTTTGATGGCTACACCTTC.

The V gene is TRBV14, the J gene TRBJ1-2; 7 bases match TRBD1. CDR1 SGHDN and CDR2 FVKESK come from the germline V gene. This CDR3 comprises 14 residues. After removal of 8 bases from V and 8 bases from J, the junction contained 14 bases not matched to a gene. The DNA of the CDR3 is TGTGCCAGCCAAAAGACAGGGCCGCGTGAGGGCTACACCTTC. This translates into CASQKTGPREGYTF.

The V and J genes are TRBV29-1 and TRBJ2-1; 11 nucleotides align to TRBD2. CDR1 and CDR2 (germline): SQVTM, ANQGSEA. This CDR3 has 16 residues. The V gene end was trimmed by 1 base and the J gene end by 9 bases; junction bases not matched to a gene: 11. The CDR3 is CSVEGPNSGRAGEQFF. The DNA of the CDR3 is TGCAGCGTTGAAGGGCCGAATAGCGGGAGGGCGGGTGAGCAGTTCTTC.

The rearrangement uses TRBV7-8 and TRBJ1-1; D is unclear. The CDR3 contains 13 residues. Germline V gene data show CDR1 as SGHVS and CDR2 as FQNEAQ. The V end was cut by 5 bases, the J end by 5 bases, with 12 bases between. The CDR3 bases are TGTGCCAGCAGCCCAGCGGGAAAAACTGAAGCTTTCTTT. It translates to CASSPAGKTEAFF.

J is TRBJ1-2 and V is TRBV19; 8 bases map to TRBD1. From germline, CDR1 is LNHDA and CDR2 SQIVND (reference sequence). Losses at the gene ends were 3 bases for V and 8 bases for J; bases not matched to a gene: 11. The CDR3 length is 15 residues. CDR3 protein: CASSIFGQGNKGYTF. The CDR3 DNA sequence: TGTGCCAGTAGTATCTTTGGACAGGGTAACAAGGGCTACACCTTC.

Of note for this clone: This sample includes further DNA sequences coding for the same CDR3. The chain links TRBV19 to TRBJ2-2, with D possibly being TRBD1 (6 bases). Germline lookup yields CDR1 LNHDA and CDR2 SQIVND (reference sequence). Trimming took off 3 bases at V and 6 bases at J, with 8 bases between the two ends. The CDR3 totals 13 residues. CDR3 loop: CASSIRGAGELFF. Here the CDR3 DNA reads TGTGCCAGTAGTATCAGGGGTGCCGGGGAGCTGTTTTTT.

This clone was seen more than once but under ten times. The chain links TRBV30 to TRBJ1-2, with D tentatively TRBD1 (6 bases). V dropped 4 bases and J dropped 8 bases, with 14 bases sitting between them. The CDR3 spans 12 residues. Germline lookup yields CDR1 GTSNPN and CDR2 SVGIG (reference sequence). The CDR3, as DNA: TGTGCCTGGACCCGGGACAACGGGGGCTACACCTTC. Its translation is CAWTRDNGGYTF.

The table lists this clone with a count of one. V is TRBV6-6 and J is TRBJ2-5, with D possibly TRBD2 on 5 matching bases. The V end was cut by 1 base, the J end by 5 bases, with 8 bases between. CDR1 MNHNY and CDR2 SVGAGI come from the germline V gene (reference sequence). The CDR3 consists of 13 residues. As DNA, the CDR3 is TGTGCCAGCAGTTACTTGGGAGTGGAGACCCAGTACTTC. Its translation is CASSYLGVETQYF.

The chain links TRBV6-1 to TRBJ1-1; D gene unclear. This CDR3 is 14 amino acids long. Germline V gene sequence: CDR1 MNHNS, CDR2 SASEGT. V dropped 1 base and J dropped 1 base, with 7 bases sitting between them. This CDR3 reads CASSEVWSNTEAFF. Written as DNA, the CDR3 is TGTGCCAGCAGTGAAGTCTGGTCGAACACTGAAGCTTTCTTT.

The chain couples TRBV27 to TRBJ2-7, with D possibly being TRBD1 (6 bases). This CDR3 is built from 15 residues. Germline V gene data show CDR1 as MNHEY and CDR2 as SMNVEV (reference sequence). Trimming removed 5 bases at V and 0 bases at J, with 14 bases between. CDR3 sequence (DNA): TGTGCCAGCAGTCTTATGGGGGCGACCTCCTACGAGCAGTACTTC. Amino acid sequence: CASSLMGATSYEQYF.

As regards this clone: The junction departs from germline at one end; a sequencing error may be responsible. The CDR3: CASTLDGAFTDEQFF. CDR3 nucleotides: TGTGCCAGCACCTTAGACGGGGCTTTTACCGATGAGCAGTTCTTC. The chain joins TRBV7-6 to TRBJ2-1, with D perhaps TRBD1 or TRBD2 (5 bases each). Germline loops: CDR1 SGHVS, CDR2 FNYEAQ. The length of the CDR3 is 15 residues.

The chain carries TRBV19 and TRBJ2-7; tentative D call: TRBD1 (6 bases). The CDR3 spans 16 residues. With 1 base removed from V and 1 base from J, the gap between germline ends came to 14 bases. Germline lookup yields CDR1 LNHDA and CDR2 SQIVND (reference sequence). CDR3 region: CASSIGQETLSYEQYF. The DNA for the CDR3 is TGTGCCAGTAGTATAGGACAGGAGACCCTTTCCTACGAGCAGTACTTC.

The chain has TRBV11-2 and TRBJ1-3, with D maybe TRBD1 (6 bases). The length of the CDR3 is 16 residues. Germline V gene lookup returns CDR1 SGHAT and CDR2 FQNNGV. Between the trimmed V and J ends, which lost 5 bases and 4 bases, there was a span of 18 bases. CDR3 residues: CASSQFGQTWGNTIYF. The CDR3 DNA reads TGTGCCAGCAGCCAATTCGGACAGACCTGGGGAAACACCATATATTTT.

The genes are TRBV2 and TRBJ2-7; the match to TRBD2 covers 7 bases. CDR3 size: 16 residues. From germline, CDR1 is SNHLY and CDR2 FYNNEI. J gave up 2 bases and V 11 bases, and 18 bases lay outside the gene matches. CDR3 DNA: TGTGCCGTAAACCCTCGGGGGGAGGCTATAACCTACGAGCAGTACTTC. It specifies CAVNPRGEAITYEQYF.

The chain couples TRBV7-3 to TRBJ2-1; TRBD2 aligns across 8 bases. The V gene's germline CDR1 is SGHTA and CDR2 FQGTGA. The CDR3 is 14 residues long. Trimming took 5 bases from V and 7 from J; bases not matched to a gene: 7. This CDR3 is CASSPSGLRNEQFF. In DNA form, the CDR3 reads TGTGCCAGCAGCCCTAGCGGGCTAAGGAATGAGCAGTTCTTC.

V gene TRBV27 combines with J gene TRBJ2-5; D might be TRBD1 (5 bases). The CDR3 runs 14 residues. Germline V CDR1 and CDR2: MNHEY, SMNVEV (reference sequence). V lost 3 bases and J lost 5, with 13 bases in between. Here the CDR3 DNA reads TGTGCCAGCAGTTTGACAGTGAACGGGGAGACCCAGTACTTC. Its translation is CASSLTVNGETQYF.

The rearrangement links TRBV28 to TRBJ2-3; D gene ambiguous. The germline CDR1 and CDR2 sequences are MDHEN and SYDVKM. CDR3 length equals 14 residues. V dropped 7 bases and J dropped 2 bases, with 13 bases sitting between them. The CDR3 protein is CASNIGRVTDTQYF. In DNA, the CDR3 is TGTGCCAGCAACATCGGTCGGGTCACAGATACGCAGTATTTT.

The chain combines TRBV6-1 with TRBJ2-1; unclear D gene. V was trimmed by 2 bases and J by 4 bases, leaving 6 bases between them. The CDR3 contains 13 residues. Germline V gene lookup returns CDR1 MNHNS and CDR2 SASEGT. The CDR3, as DNA: TGTGCCAGCAGTGAATGGCAGTACAATGAGCAGTTCTTC. Translating it yields CASSEWQYNEQFF.

This clone came up many times. The chain uses TRBV7-3 and TRBJ2-2; 7 bases map to TRBD1. Germline loops: CDR1 SGHTA, CDR2 FQGTGA. This CDR3 has 16 residues. The V segment lost 0 bases and the J segment 5 bases; nucleotides outside the gene matches: 6. Here the CDR3 reads CASSLTRTGGTGELFF. In DNA, the CDR3 is TGTGCCAGCAGCTTAACCCGGACAGGCGGGACCGGGGAGCTGTTTTTT.

The rearrangement joins TRBV7-8 to TRBJ2-1; 8 bases are a match to TRBD1. Germline V CDR1 and CDR2: SGHVS, FQNEAQ. After removal of 5 bases from V and 1 base from J, the junction contained 4 bases not matched to a gene. The CDR3 is made up of 15 amino acids. The CDR3 coding sequence is TGTGCCAGCAGCCACCGGGACAGGTCCTACAATGAGCAGTTCTTC. It is translated as CASSHRDRSYNEQFF.

The chain links TRBV11-1 to TRBJ2-3; D not certain. The germline V and J ends were trimmed by 3 bases and 3 bases, with 13 bases remaining between them. This CDR3 contains 15 residues. Germline CDR1 and CDR2: SGHAT and FQDESV (reference sequence). CDR3 sequence reads: CASSFDPVVTDTQYF. CDR3 nucleotides: TGTGCCAGCAGCTTTGACCCCGTCGTAACAGATACGCAGTATTTT.

Turning to this clone: Without the conserved terminal phenylalanine or tryptophan, this CDR3 likely stems from a read error. Because the CDR3's place on the DNA is in doubt, the DNA is left out and the CDR3 is given as listed by TCRdb. The chain joins TRBV6-6 to TRBJ2-3; the tabulated D call, TRBD1, remains unverified against the DNA. The CDR3 spans 12 residues, counting both ends. CDR1 is MNHNY and CDR2 is SVGAGI in the germline V gene (reference sequence). CDR3 sequence reads: CASSPKGQGVST.

The chain is built from TRBV5-8 and TRBJ2-3, with 8 bases lining up with TRBD2. Germline trimming cut 2 bases from V and 6 bases from J; bases unmatched to any gene: 11. Germline V gene lookup returns CDR1 SGHTS and CDR2 YDEGEE. This CDR3 is built from 16 residues. The CDR3 DNA sequence: TGTGCCAGCAGCTTCGTTCTGACGGGAGGGGGGGATACGCAGTATTTT. Encoded protein: CASSFVLTGGGDTQYF.

Worth noting for this clone: Other DNA variants within this sample encode the same CDR3. V is TRBV28 and J is TRBJ2-2; no reliable D call. This CDR3 comprises 12 residues. Germline V gives CDR1 MDHEN, CDR2 SYDVKM. V was pared by 1 base and J by 5 bases, with 2 bases between. The CDR3 coding sequence is TGTGCCAGCAGTTTATTAACCGGGGAGCTGTTTTTT. It encodes CASSLLTGELFF.